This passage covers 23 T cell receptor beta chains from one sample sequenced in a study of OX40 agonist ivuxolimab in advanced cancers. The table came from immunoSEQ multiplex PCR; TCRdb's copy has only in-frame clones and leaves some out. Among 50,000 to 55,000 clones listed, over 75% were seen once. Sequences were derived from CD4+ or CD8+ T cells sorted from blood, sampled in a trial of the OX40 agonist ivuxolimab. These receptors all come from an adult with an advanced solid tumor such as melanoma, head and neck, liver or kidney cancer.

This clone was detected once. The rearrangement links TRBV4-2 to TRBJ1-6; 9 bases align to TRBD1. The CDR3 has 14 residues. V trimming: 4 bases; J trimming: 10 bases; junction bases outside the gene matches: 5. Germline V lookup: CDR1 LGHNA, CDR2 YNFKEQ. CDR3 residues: CASSRDRDQSPLHF. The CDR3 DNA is TGTGCCAGCAGCCGGGACAGGGATCAGTCACCCCTCCACTTT.

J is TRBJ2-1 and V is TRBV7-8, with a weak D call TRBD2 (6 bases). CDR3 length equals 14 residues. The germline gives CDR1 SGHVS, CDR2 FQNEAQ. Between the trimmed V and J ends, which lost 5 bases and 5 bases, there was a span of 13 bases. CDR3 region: CASSPRRGDNEQFF. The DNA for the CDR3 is TGTGCCAGCAGCCCTCGGAGGGGTGACAATGAGCAGTTCTTC.

CDR3 loop: CASSLAVGTQYEQYF. CDR3 bases: TGTGCCAGCAGCTTAGCCGTTGGGACACAATACGAGCAGTACTTC. The J gene is TRBJ2-7, the V gene TRBV11-2, with D tentatively TRBD1 (6 bases). CDR1 and CDR2 (germline): SGHAT, FQNNGV. The CDR3 is made up of 15 amino acids. V lost 1 base and J 4 bases, leaving 14 bases between the germline ends. Looking up the rest from reference TRBV11-2 and TRBJ2-7 gives the full variable domain: EAGVAQSPRYKIIEKRQSVAFWCNPISGHATLYWYQQILGQGPKLLIQFQNNGVVDDSQLPKDRFSAERLKGVDSTLKIQPAKLEDSAVYLCASSLAVGTQYEQYFGPGTRLTVT.

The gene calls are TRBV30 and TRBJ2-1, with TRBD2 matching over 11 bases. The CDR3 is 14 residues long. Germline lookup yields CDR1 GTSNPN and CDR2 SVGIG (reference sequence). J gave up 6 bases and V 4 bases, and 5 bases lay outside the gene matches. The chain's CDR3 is CAWKPGLAVNEQFF. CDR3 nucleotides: TGTGCCTGGAAGCCGGGACTAGCGGTCAATGAGCAGTTCTTC.

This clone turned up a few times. The CDR3 coding sequence is TGCGCCAGCAGCCAAGAGGCCGTGAACTCACCCCTCCACTTT. This codes for CASSQEAVNSPLHF. This chain connects TRBV4-3 to TRBJ1-6; the D is unclear. The CDR3 loop spans 14 amino acids. V shed 0 bases and J shed 10 bases, with 10 bases lying between them. Germline loops: CDR1 LGHNA, CDR2 YSLEER.

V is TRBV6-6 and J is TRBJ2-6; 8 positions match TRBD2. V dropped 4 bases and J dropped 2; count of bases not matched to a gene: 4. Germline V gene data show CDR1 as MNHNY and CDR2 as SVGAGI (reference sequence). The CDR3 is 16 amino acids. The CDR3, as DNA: TGTGCCAGCAGTTTAGCGGGGAGTACTGGGGCCAACGTCCTGACTTTC. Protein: CASSLAGSTGANVLTF.

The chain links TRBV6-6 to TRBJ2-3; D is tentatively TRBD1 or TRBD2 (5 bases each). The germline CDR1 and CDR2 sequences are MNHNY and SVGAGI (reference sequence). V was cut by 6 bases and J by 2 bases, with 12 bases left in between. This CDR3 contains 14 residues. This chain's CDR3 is CASSKGRNTDTQYF. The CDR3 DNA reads TGTGCCAGCAGCAAGGGACGGAACACAGATACGCAGTATTTT.

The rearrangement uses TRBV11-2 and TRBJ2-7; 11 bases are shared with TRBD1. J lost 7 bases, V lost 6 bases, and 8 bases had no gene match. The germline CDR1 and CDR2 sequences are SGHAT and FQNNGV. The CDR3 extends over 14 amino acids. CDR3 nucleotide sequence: TGTGCCAGCAGTTTTGGACAGGGGGCTCGGGAGCAGTACTTC. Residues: CASSFGQGAREQYF. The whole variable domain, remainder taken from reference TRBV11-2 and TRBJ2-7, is EAGVAQSPRYKIIEKRQSVAFWCNPISGHATLYWYQQILGQGPKLLIQFQNNGVVDDSQLPKDRFSAERLKGVDSTLKIQPAKLEDSAVYLCASSFGQGAREQYFGPGTRLTVT.

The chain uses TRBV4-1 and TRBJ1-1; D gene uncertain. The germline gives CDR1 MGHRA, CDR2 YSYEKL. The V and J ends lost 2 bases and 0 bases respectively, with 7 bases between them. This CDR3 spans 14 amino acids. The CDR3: CASSQKQLNTEAFF. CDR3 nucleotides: TGCGCCAGCAGCCAAAAACAGCTGAACACTGAAGCTTTCTTT.

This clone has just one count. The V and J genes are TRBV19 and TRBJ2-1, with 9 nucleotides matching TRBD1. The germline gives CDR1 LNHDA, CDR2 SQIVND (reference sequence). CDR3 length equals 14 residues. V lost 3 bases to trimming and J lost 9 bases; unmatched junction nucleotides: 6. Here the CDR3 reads CASSIWDRVGEQFF. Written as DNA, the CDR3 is TGTGCCAGTAGTATTTGGGACAGGGTTGGTGAGCAGTTCTTC.

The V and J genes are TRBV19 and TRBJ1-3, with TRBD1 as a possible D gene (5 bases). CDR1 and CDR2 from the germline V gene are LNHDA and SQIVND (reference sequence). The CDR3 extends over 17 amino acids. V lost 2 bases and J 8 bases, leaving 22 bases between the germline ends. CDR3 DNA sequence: TGTGCCAGTAGTATATCCCGGGGACGGTCGCGGAGAGACACCATATATTTT. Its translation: CASSISRGRSRRDTIYF.

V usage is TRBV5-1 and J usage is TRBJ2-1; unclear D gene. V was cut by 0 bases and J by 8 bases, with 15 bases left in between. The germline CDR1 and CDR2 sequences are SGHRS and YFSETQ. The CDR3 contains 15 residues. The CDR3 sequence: CASSLERPSVDEQFF. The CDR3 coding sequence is TGCGCCAGCAGCTTGGAACGGCCTTCGGTGGATGAGCAGTTCTTC. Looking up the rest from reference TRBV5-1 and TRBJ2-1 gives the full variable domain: KAGVTQTPRYLIKTRGQQVTLSCSPISGHRSVSWYQQTPGQGLQFLFEYFSETQRNKGNFPGRFSGRQFSNSRSEMNVSTLELGDSALYLCASSLERPSVDEQFFGPGTRLTVL.

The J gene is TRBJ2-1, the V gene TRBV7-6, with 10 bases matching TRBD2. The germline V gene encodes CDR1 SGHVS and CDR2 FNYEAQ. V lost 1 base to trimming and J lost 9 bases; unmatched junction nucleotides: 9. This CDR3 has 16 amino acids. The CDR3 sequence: CASSLEWSGGEREQFF. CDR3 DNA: TGTGCCAGCAGCTTAGAATGGAGCGGGGGGGAGCGTGAGCAGTTCTTC.

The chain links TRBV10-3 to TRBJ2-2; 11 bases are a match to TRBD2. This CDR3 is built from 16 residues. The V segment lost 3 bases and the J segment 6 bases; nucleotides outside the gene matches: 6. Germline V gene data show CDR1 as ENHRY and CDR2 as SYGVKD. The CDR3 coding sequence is TGTGCCATCAGTGACACGCTAGCGGGAGGTGCCGGGGAGCTGTTTTTT. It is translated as CAISDTLAGGAGELFF.

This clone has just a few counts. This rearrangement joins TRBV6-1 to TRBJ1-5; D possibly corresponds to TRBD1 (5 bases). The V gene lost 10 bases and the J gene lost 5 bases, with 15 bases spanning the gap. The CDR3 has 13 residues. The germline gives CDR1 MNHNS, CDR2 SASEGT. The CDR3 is CATKGRDDQPQHF. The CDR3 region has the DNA TGTGCCACCAAGGGCAGGGACGATCAGCCCCAGCATTTT.

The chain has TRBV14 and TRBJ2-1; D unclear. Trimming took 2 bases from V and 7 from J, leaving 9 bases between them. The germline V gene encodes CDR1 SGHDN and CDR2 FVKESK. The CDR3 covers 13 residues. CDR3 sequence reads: CASSQYNLNEQFF. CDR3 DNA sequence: TGTGCCAGCAGCCAATATAACCTTAATGAGCAGTTCTTC. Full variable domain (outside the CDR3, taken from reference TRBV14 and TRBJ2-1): EAGVTQFPSHSVIEKGQTVTLRCDPISGHDNLYWYRRVMGKEIKFLLHFVKESKQDESGMPNNRFLAERTGGTYSTLKVQPAELEDSGVYFCASSQYNLNEQFFGPGTRLTVL.

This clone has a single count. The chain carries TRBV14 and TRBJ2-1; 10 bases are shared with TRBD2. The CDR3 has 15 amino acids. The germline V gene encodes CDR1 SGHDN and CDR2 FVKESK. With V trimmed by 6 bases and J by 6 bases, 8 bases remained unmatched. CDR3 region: CASSKRTSGTNEQFF. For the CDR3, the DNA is TGTGCCAGCAGTAAGCGGACTAGCGGAACCAATGAGCAGTTCTTC.

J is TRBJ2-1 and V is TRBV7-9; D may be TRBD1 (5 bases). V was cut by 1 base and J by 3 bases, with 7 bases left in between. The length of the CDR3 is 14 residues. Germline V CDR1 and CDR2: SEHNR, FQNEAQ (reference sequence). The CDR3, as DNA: TGTGCCAGCAGCTTAGAGCAGGGCTACAATGAGCAGTTCTTC. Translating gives CASSLEQGYNEQFF.

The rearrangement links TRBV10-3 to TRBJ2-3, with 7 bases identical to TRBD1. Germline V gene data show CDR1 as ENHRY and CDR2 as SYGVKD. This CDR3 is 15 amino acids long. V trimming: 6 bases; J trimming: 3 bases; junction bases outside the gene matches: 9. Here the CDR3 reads CAIREDRARTDTQYF. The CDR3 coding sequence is TGTGCCATCAGAGAAGACAGGGCCCGAACAGATACGCAGTATTTT.

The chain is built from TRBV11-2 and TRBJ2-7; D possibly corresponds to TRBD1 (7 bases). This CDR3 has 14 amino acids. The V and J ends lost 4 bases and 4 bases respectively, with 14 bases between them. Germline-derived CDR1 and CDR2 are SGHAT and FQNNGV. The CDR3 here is CASSWGDRGYEQYF. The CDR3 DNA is TGTGCCAGCAGCTGGGGGGACAGAGGATACGAGCAGTACTTC.

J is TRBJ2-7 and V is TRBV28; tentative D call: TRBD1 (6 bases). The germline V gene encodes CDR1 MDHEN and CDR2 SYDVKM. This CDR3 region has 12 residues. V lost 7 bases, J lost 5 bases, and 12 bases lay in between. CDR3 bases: TGTGCCAGCACTACAGGGAACCACGAGCAGTACTTC. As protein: CASTTGNHEQYF. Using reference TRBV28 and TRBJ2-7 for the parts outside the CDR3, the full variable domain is DVKVTQSSRYLVKRTGEKVFLECVQDMDHENMFWYRQDPGLGLRLIYFSYDVKMKEKGDIPEGYSVSREKKERFSLILESASTNQTSMYLCASTTGNHEQYFGPGTRLTVT.

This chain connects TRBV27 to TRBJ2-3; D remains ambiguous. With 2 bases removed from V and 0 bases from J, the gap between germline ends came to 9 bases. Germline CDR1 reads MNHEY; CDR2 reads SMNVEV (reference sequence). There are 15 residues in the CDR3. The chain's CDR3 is CASSLQDPSTDTQYF. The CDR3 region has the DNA TGTGCCAGCAGTTTACAGGACCCTAGCACAGATACGCAGTATTTT.

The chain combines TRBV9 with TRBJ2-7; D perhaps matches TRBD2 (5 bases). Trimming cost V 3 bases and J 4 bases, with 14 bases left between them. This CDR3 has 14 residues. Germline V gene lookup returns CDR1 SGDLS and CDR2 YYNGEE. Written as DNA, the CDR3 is TGTGCCAGCAGCGCCTCCGTGGGAGCGTACGAGCAGTACTTC. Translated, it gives CASSASVGAYEQYF.